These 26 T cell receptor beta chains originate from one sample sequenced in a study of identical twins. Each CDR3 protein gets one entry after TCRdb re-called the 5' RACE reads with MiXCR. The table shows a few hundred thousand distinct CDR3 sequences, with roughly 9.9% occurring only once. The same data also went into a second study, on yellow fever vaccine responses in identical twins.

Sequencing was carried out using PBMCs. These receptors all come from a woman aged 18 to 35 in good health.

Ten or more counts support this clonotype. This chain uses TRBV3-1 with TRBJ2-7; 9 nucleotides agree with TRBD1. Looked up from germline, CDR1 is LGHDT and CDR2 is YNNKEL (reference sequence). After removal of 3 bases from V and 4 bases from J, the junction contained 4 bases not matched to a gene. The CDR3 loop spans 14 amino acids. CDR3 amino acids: CASSQTGGQYEQYF. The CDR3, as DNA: TGTGCCAGCAGCCAGACAGGGGGGCAATACGAGCAGTACTTC.

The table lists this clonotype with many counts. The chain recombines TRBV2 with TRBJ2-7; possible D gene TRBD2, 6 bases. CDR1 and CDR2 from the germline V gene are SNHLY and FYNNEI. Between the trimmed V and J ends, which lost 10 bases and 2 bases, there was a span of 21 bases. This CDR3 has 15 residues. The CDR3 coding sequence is TGTGCCACCGCCCTCCGGGACTCTCCCCCCTACGAGCAGTACTTC. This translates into CATALRDSPPYEQYF. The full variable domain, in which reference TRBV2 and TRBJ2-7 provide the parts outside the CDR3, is EPEVTQTPSHQVTQMGQEVILRCVPISNHLYFYWYRQILGQKVEFLVSFYNNEISEKSEIFDDQFSVERPDGSNFTLKIRSTKLEDSAMYFCATALRDSPPYEQYFGPGTRLTVT.

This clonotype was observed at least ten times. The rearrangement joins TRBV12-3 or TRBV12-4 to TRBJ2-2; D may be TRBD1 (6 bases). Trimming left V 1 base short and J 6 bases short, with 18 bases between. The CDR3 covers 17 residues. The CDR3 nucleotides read TGTGCCAGCAGTTTAGGCAGGGGCCAGCCTTTATCCGGGGAGCTGTTTTTT. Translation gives CASSLGRGQPLSGELFF.

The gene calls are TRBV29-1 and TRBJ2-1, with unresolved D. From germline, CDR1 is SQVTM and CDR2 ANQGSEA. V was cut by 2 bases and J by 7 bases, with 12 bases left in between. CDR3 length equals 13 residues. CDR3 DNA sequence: TGCAGCGTTGAATCGGCCACCAGAAATGAGCAGTTCTTC. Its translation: CSVESATRNEQFF.

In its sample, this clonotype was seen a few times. CDR3 region: CASSVTTRGPYEQYF. As DNA, the CDR3 is TGTGCCAGCAGCGTTACAACCAGGGGCCCCTACGAGCAGTACTTC. The chain uses TRBV7-2 and TRBJ2-7; TRBD1 is a possible D gene (6 bases). The CDR3 runs 15 residues. The V end lost 5 bases, the J end lost 2 bases, and 16 bases lay between the germline ends. CDR1 and CDR2 from the germline V gene are SGHTA and FQGNSA.

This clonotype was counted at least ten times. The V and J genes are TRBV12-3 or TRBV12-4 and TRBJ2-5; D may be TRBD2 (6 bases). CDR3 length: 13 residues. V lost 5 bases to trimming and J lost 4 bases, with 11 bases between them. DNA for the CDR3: TGTGCCAGCAGTCCACTGGGGGGAGAGACCCAGTACTTC. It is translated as CASSPLGGETQYF.

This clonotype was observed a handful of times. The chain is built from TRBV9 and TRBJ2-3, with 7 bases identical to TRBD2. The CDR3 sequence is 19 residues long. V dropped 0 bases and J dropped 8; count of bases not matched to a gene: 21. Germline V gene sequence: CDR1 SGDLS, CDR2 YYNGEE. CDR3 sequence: CASSVADQRGSRMQGTQYF. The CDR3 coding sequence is TGTGCCAGCAGCGTAGCTGATCAGCGGGGATCCCGCATGCAGGGTACGCAGTATTTT.

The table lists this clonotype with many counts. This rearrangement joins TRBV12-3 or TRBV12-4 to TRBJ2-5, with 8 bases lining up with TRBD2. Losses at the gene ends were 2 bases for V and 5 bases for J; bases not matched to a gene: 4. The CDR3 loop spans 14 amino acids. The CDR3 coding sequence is TGTGCCAGCAGTTTAACCTCTAGCGGGGAGACCCAGTACTTC. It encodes CASSLTSSGETQYF.

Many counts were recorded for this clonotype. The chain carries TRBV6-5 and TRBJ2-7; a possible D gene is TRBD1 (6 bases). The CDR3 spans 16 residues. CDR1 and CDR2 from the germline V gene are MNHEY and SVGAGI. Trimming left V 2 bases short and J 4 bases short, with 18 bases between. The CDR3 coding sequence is TGTGCCAGCAGTTACACCGCCGGGACACTCAATTACGAGCAGTACTTC. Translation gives CASSYTAGTLNYEQYF.

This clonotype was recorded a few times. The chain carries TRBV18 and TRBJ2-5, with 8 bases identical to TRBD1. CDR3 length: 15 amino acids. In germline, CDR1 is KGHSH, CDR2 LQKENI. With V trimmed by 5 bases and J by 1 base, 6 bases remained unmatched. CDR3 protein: CASSGTGDRQETQYF. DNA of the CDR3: TGTGCCAGCTCAGGGACAGGCGATCGCCAAGAGACCCAGTACTTC.

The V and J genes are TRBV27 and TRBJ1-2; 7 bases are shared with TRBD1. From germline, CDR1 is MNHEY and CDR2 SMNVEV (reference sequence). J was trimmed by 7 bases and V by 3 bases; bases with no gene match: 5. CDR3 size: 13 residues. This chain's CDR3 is CASSFGDSFGYTF. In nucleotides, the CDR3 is TGTGCCAGCAGTTTCGGGGACAGTTTTGGCTACACCTTC.

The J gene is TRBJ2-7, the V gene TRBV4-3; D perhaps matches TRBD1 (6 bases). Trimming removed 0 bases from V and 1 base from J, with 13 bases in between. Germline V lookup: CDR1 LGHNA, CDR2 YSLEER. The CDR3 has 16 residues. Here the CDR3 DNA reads TGCGCCAGCAGCCAAGATTTGGGGGCATTGTCCTACGAGCAGTACTTC. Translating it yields CASSQDLGALSYEQYF.

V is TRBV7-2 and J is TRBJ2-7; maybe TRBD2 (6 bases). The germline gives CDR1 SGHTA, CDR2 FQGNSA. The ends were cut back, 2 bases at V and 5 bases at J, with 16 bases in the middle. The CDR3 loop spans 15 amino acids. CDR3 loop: CASSLLAGGIDEQYF. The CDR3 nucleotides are TGTGCCAGCAGCTTACTAGCCGGAGGGATCGACGAGCAGTACTTC. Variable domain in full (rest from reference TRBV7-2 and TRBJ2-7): GAGVSQSPSNKVTEKGKDVELRCDPISGHTALYWYRQSLGQGLEFLIYFQGNSAPDKSGLPSDRFSAERTGGSVSTLTIQRTQQEDSAVYLCASSLLAGGIDEQYFGPGTRLTVT.

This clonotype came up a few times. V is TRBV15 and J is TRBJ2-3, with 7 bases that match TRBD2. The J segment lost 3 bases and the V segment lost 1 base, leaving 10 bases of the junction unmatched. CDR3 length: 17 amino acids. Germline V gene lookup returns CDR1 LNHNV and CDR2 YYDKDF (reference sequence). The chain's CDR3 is CATSRVHGRMDTDTQYF. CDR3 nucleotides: TGTGCCACCAGCAGAGTCCACGGGAGGATGGATACAGATACGCAGTATTTT. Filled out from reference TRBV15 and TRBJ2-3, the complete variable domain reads DAMVIQNPRYQVTQFGKPVTLSCSQTLNHNVMYWYQQKSSQAPKLLFHYYDKDFNNEADTPDNFQSRRPNTSFCFLDIRSPGLGDTAMYLCATSRVHGRMDTDTQYFGPGTRLTVL.

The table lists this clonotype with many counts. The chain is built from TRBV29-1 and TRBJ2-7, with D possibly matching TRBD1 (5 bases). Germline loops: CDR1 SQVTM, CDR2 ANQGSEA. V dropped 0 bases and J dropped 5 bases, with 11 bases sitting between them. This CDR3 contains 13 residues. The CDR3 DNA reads TGCAGCGTTGAAGAGATCAGGGTGGACGAGCAGTACTTC. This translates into CSVEEIRVDEQYF.

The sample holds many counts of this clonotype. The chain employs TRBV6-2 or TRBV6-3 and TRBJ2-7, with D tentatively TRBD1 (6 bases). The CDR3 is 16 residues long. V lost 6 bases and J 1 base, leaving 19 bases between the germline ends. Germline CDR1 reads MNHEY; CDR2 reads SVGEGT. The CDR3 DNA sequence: TGTGCCAGCAGCCACCCTCAGGGGATCGCGTCCTACGAGCAGTACTTC. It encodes CASSHPQGIASYEQYF.

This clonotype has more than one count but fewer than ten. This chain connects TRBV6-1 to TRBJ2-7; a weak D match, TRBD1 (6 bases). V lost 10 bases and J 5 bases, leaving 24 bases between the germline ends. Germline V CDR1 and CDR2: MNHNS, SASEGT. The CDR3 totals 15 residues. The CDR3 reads CATILTGTKGHEQYF. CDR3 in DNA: TGTGCCACTATCCTAACCGGGACAAAGGGGCACGAGCAGTACTTC.

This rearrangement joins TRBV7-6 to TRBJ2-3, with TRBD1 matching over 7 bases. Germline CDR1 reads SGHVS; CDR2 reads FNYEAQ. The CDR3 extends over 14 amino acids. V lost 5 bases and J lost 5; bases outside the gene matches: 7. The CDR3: CASSLVTGIDTQYF. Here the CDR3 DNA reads TGTGCCAGCAGCCTCGTGACAGGGATAGATACGCAGTATTTT.

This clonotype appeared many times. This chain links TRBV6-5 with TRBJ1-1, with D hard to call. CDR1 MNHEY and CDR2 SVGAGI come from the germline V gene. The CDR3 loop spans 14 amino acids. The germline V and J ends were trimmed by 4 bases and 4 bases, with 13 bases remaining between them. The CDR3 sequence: CASSLVPRGTEAFF. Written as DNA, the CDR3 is TGTGCCAGCAGTTTGGTCCCTCGGGGCACTGAAGCTTTCTTT.

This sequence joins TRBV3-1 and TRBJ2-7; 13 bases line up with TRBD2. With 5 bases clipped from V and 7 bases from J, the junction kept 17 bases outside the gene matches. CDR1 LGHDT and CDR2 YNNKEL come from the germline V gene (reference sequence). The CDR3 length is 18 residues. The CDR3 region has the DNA TGTGCCAGCAGCACCAGCACCCGGACTAGCGGGGGCCCCTTGGAGCAGTACTTC. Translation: CASSTSTRTSGGPLEQYF.

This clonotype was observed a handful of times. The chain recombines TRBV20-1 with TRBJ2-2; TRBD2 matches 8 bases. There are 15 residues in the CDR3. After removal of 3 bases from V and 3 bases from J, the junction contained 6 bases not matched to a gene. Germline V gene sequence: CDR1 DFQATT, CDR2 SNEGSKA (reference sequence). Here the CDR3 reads CSARGGGPDTGELFF. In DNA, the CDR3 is TGCAGTGCTAGGGGCGGGGGGCCGGACACCGGGGAGCTGTTTTTT.

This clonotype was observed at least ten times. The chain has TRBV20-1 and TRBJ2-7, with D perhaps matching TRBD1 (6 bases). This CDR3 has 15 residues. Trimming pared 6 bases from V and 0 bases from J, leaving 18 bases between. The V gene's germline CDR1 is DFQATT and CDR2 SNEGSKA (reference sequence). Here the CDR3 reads CSAPDRRKSSYEQYF. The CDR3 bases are TGCAGTGCCCCGGACAGAAGAAAAAGCTCCTACGAGCAGTACTTC.

This chain's CDR3 is CSAQRGSYEQYF. The CDR3 coding sequence is TGCAGCGCGCAGCGAGGCTCCTACGAGCAGTACTTC. The chain employs TRBV29-1 and TRBJ2-7; no reliable D call. The V end lost 7 bases, the J end lost 0 bases, and 10 bases lay between the germline ends. CDR1 is SQVTM, CDR2 ANQGSEA, per germline. CDR3 length: 12 amino acids.

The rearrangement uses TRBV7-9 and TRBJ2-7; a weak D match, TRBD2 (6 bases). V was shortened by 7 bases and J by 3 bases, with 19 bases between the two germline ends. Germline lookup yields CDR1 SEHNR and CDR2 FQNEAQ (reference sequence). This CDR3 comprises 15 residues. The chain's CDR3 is CASTNRRDSHYEQYF. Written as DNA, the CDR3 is TGTGCCAGCACTAACCGCCGGGACTCCCACTACGAGCAGTACTTC.

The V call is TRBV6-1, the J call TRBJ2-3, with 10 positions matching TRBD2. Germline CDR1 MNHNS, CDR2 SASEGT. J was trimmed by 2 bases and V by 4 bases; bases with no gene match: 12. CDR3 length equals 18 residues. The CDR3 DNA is TGTGCCAGCAGTGTTTCGGTGTTAGCGGGGGGAAACACAGATACGCAGTATTTT. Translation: CASSVSVLAGGNTDTQYF.

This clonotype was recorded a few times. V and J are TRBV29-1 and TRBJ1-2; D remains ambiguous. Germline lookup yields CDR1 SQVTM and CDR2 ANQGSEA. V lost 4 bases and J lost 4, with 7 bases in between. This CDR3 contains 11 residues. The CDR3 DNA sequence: TGCAGCGTTGCTGGCGGCTATGGCTACACCTTC. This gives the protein CSVAGGYGYTF.